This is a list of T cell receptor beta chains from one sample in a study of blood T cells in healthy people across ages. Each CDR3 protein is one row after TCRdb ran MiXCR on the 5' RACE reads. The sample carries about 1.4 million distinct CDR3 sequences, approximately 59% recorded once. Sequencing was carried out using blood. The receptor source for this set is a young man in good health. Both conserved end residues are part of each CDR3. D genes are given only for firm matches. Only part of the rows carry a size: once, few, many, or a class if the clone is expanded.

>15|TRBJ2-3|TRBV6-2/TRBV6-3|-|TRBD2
TGTGCCAGCAGTTACGCAGCGGGGAGCACAGATACGCAGTATTTT
CASSYAAGSTDTQYF
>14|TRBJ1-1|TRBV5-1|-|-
TGCGCCAGCAGCTTGGAAGGTGGTGTGGCTGAAGCTTTCTTT
CASSLEGGVAEAFF
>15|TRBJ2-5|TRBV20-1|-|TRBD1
TGCAGTGCGCTTGGCGATGGGACAGGGGGAGAGACCCAGTACTTC
CSALGDGTGGETQYF
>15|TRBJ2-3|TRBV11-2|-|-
TGTGCCAGCAGCTTAGGGCTAACCGTTCAGGGTACGCAGTATTTT
CASSLGLTVQGTQYF
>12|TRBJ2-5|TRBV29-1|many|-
TGCAGCGTTAGGCGCAGCCAAGAGACCCAGTACTTC
CSVRRSQETQYF
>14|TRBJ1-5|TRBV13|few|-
TGTGCCAGCAGCTTAGGATTTCGCAATCAGCCCCAGCATTTT
CASSLGFRNQPQHF
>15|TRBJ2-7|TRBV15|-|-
TGTGCCACCAGGGGACTCCGCGGGGCAGACTACGAGCAGTACTTC
CATRGLRGADYEQYF
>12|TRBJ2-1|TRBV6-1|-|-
TGTGCCTCCTTCGTACGTTACAATGAGCAGTTCTTC
CASFVRYNEQFF
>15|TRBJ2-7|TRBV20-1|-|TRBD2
TGCAGTGCTAGAGATCTCGGGACTAGCGAGTACGAGCAGTACTTC
CSARDLGTSEYEQYF
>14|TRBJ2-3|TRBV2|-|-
TGTGCCAGCAGTGTGACCAGGAGCACAGATACGCAGTATTTT
CASSVTRSTDTQYF
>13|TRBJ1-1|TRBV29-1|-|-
TGCAGCGTTCGGGGGGCGCGGGACACTGAAGCTTTCTTT
CSVRGARDTEAFF
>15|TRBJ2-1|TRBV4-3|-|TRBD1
TGCGCCAGCAGCGGGGGACAGGTCTCCTACAATGAGCAGTTCTTC
CASSGGQVSYNEQFF
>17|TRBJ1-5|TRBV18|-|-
TGTGCCAGCTCACCTAACCGTGGGGGTTTGAGCGCAGCGCCCCAGCATTTT
CASSPNRGGLSAAPQHF
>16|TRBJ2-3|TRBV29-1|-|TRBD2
TGCAGCGTCCCCCTCCGACTAGCGGGGATCACAGATACGCAGTATTTT
CSVPLRLAGITDTQYF
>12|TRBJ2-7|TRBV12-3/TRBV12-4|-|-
TGTGCCAGCGACAAAGGGGCCCACGAGCAGTACTTC
CASDKGAHEQYF
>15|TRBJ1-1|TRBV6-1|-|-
TGTGCCAGCAGTGAGGGCAGAAGCAGGGTGACTGAAGCTTTCTTT
CASSEGRSRVTEAFF
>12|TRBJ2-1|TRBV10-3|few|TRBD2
TGTGCCATCAGTGAGTCCAGCGGGGGGCAGTTCTTC
CAISESSGGQFF
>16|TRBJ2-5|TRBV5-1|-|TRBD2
TGCGCCAGCAGCTCCAATCCAAATAGCGGGAGAGAGACCCAGTACTTC
CASSSNPNSGRETQYF
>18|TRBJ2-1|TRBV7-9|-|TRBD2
TGTGCCAGCAGCTTCCCCCCTTGGGAGCGGGAGGTTGGGGATGAGCAGTTCTTC
CASSFPPWEREVGDEQFF
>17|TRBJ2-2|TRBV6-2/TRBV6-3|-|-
TGTGCCAGCAGTTACGGCAGGGCCTATGTGGGCACCGGGGAGCTGTTTTTT
CASSYGRAYVGTGELFF